These 3 T cell receptor beta chains were all obtained from the same sample, sequenced in a study of T cells in Graves' hyperthyroidism and ophthalmopathy. It was RNA transcripts that yielded the amplified TCR beta CDR3 regions. RT-PCR in the first round (using the HTBI primer set) targeted the TCR CDR3. TCRdb used MiXCR to reprocess the multiplex PCR reads, holding one entry per CDR3 protein. The sample shows 650,000 to 800,000 distinct CDR3 sequences, 45% of them seen only once. Sample: peripheral blood or thyroid tissue (not recorded which). Receptors originate from an adult man with Graves' disease, either hyperthyroidism or ophthalmopathy (not recorded which).

About this clonotype: At one end, the junction sequence differs from germline, possibly due to a read error. CDR3 region: CAISERGKGKKNTEALF. The CDR3 coding sequence is TGTGCCATCAGTGAGCGGGGTAAGGGGAAAAAGAACACTGAAGCCCTCTTT. The chain combines TRBV10-3 with TRBJ1-1; a possible D gene is TRBD1 (5 bases). CDR1 is ENHRY and CDR2 is SYGVKD in the germline V gene. CDR3 length: 17 amino acids.

Ten or more counts support this clonotype. V is TRBV29-1 and J is TRBJ2-7; tentatively, D is TRBD1 or TRBD2 (7 bases each). Trimming removed 5 bases at V and 2 bases at J, with 16 bases between. The V gene's germline CDR1 is SQVTM and CDR2 ANQGSEA. CDR3 size: 14 residues. The CDR3 loop reads CSVRGQGGPYEQYF. CDR3 nucleotides: TGCAGCGTTCGGGGGCAGGGGGGGCCCTACGAGCAGTACTTC.

V is TRBV12-3 or TRBV12-4 and J is TRBJ2-7; D is perhaps TRBD1 or TRBD2 (6 bases each). V lost 10 bases and J lost 3, with 16 bases in between. The CDR3 has 13 amino acids. CDR3 sequence: CATTPGGHYEQYF. Written as DNA, the CDR3 is TGTGCCACAACTCCCGGGGGACACTACGAGCAGTACTTC.